The 3 T cell receptor beta chains below come from one sample, sequenced in a study of T cell changes during pregnancy in multiple sclerosis. This table comes from immunoSEQ multiplex PCR, and its TCRdb copy is limited to in-frame clones, with some not included. The table includes tens of thousands of clones, approximately 91% detected once. Sample: peripheral blood, taken after pregnancy. The receptors here all came from a female donor in good health, enrolled as a control in a pregnancy study.

The V and J genes are TRBV7-2 and TRBJ1-2; D is uncertain. The CDR3 runs 13 residues. Germline V gives CDR1 SGHTA, CDR2 FQGNSA. V was pared by 5 bases and J by 3 bases, with 10 bases between. In DNA, the CDR3 is TGTGCCAGCAGCGACTACGGGGACTATGGCTACACCTTC. It yields the protein CASSDYGDYGYTF.

The rearrangement joins TRBV19 to TRBJ1-5; maybe TRBD1 (6 bases). This CDR3 has 14 amino acids. Per the germline V gene, CDR1 is LNHDA and CDR2 is SQIVND (reference sequence). V was trimmed by 5 bases and J by 9 bases, leaving 17 bases between them. CDR3 sequence (DNA): TGTGCCAGTAGTGCCCGGGAGGGGGGTGTGCCCCAGCATTTT. Translation gives CASSAREGGVPQHF.

The V gene is TRBV2, the J gene TRBJ1-2; D uncertain. Germline V gene sequence: CDR1 SNHLY, CDR2 FYNNEI. The CDR3 spans 14 residues. V shed 5 bases and J shed 8 bases, with 18 bases lying between them. CDR3 nucleotides: TGTGCCAGCAGTCTCGGGCCGCTACCTAGCGGCTACACCTTC. Its protein is CASSLGPLPSGYTF. Full variable domain (remainder filled in from reference TRBV2 and TRBJ1-2): EPEVTQTPSHQVTQMGQEVILRCVPISNHLYFYWYRQILGQKVEFLVSFYNNEISEKSEIFDDQFSVERPDGSNFTLKIRSTKLEDSAMYFCASSLGPLPSGYTFGSGTRLTVV.